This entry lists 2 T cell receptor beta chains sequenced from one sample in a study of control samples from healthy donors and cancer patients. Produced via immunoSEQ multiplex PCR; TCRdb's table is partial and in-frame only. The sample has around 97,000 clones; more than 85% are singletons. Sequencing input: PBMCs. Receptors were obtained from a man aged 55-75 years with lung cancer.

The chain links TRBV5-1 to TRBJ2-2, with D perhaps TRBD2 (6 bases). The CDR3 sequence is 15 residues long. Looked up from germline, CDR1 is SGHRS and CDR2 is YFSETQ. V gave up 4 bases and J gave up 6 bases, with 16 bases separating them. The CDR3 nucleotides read TGCGCCAGCAGCACTGACACTTGGGAGGCCGGGGAGCTGTTTTTT. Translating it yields CASSTDTWEAGELFF.

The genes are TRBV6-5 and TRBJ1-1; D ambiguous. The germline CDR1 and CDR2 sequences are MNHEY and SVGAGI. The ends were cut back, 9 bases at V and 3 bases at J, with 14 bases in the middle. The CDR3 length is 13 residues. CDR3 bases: TGTGCCAGTCGATGGGGAAGGGACACTGAAGCTTTCTTT. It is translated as CASRWGRDTEAFF.